A single sample is the source of the 15 T cell receptor beta chains below, sequenced in a study of STAT5B mutations in CD4+ large granular lymphocyte leukemia. Produced via immunoSEQ multiplex PCR; TCRdb's table is partial and in-frame only. The table shows around 30,000 clones, with about 76% occurring only once. Sequenced material: CD4+ T cells from blood buffy coats. Receptors were obtained from a human donor in good health.

The chain carries TRBV5-1 and TRBJ2-3, with 11 positions matching TRBD2. Germline lookup yields CDR1 SGHRS and CDR2 YFSETQ. J was trimmed by 5 bases and V by 0 bases; bases with no gene match: 5. This CDR3 region has 16 residues. CDR3 DNA sequence: TGCGCCAGCAGCTTGGTCTTAGCGGGGGGGCTAGATACGCAGTATTTT. Encoded protein: CASSLVLAGGLDTQYF. The full variable domain, with the rest looked up from reference TRBV5-1 and TRBJ2-3, is KAGVTQTPRYLIKTRGQQVTLSCSPISGHRSVSWYQQTPGQGLQFLFEYFSETQRNKGNFPGRFSGRQFSNSRSEMNVSTLELGDSALYLCASSLVLAGGLDTQYFGPGTRLTVL.

This clone occurred a few times. The chain employs TRBV5-1 and TRBJ2-7; D may be TRBD2 (5 bases). With 4 bases removed from V and 3 bases from J, the gap between germline ends came to 8 bases. Germline V gene lookup returns CDR1 SGHRS and CDR2 YFSETQ. The CDR3 covers 12 residues. CDR3 sequence reads: CASSGEYYEQYF. The CDR3 DNA sequence: TGCGCCAGCAGCGGGGAGTACTACGAGCAGTACTTC.

This rearrangement joins TRBV28 to TRBJ2-7; 10 nucleotides align to TRBD2. Germline CDR1 MDHEN, CDR2 SYDVKM. The CDR3 length is 15 residues. V lost 2 bases to trimming and J lost 3 bases; unmatched junction nucleotides: 4. Here the CDR3 reads CASSLTSGIDYEQYV. The CDR3 DNA reads TGTGCCAGCAGTTTAACTAGCGGGATCGACTACGAGCAGTACGTC.

The chain has TRBV7-8 and TRBJ2-7; 7 bases line up with TRBD2. The CDR3 spans 16 residues. Trimming took 5 bases from V and 1 from J; bases not matched to a gene: 11. The germline V gene has CDR1 SGHVS and CDR2 FQNEAQ. CDR3 protein: CASSPPVAGESYEQYF. CDR3 coding DNA: TGTGCCAGCAGCCCGCCGGTGGCGGGAGAGTCCTACGAGCAGTACTTC.

The V and J genes are TRBV6-1 and TRBJ1-3; D gene unclear. The CDR3 runs to 15 residues. V was trimmed by 2 bases and J by 2 bases, leaving 10 bases between them. The germline V gene has CDR1 MNHNS and CDR2 SASEGT. This CDR3 reads CASSESGITGNTIYF. The CDR3 DNA sequence: TGTGCCAGCAGTGAATCGGGGATAACTGGAAACACCATATATTTT.

The V and J genes are TRBV25-1 and TRBJ1-1; possibly TRBD1 for D (5 bases). There are 14 residues in the CDR3. Looked up from germline, CDR1 is MGHDK and CDR2 is SYGVNS. Trimming shortened V by 6 bases and J by 5 bases, and 16 bases separated the two germline ends. CDR3 DNA sequence: TGTGCCAGCAGACCCCGGGCCGGGGGAACTGAAGCTTTCTTT. Protein product: CASRPRAGGTEAFF.

This clone was picked up a small number of times. The rearrangement uses TRBV6-1 and TRBJ1-4; maybe TRBD1 (6 bases). Germline loops: CDR1 MNHNS, CDR2 SASEGT. Trimming removed 6 bases from V and 8 bases from J, with 19 bases in between. The CDR3 is 15 amino acids. CDR3 sequence (DNA): TGTGCCAGCAGCCCCTCAGGGGACGCGATAGAAAAACTGTTTTTT. Residues: CASSPSGDAIEKLFF.

The CDR3, as DNA: TGTGCCAGCAGCTTGGCCATTACAGCTCTAAACACCATATATTTT. Translation gives CASSLAITALNTIYF. The chain links TRBV5-5 to TRBJ1-3, with no clear D. Germline assignment: CDR1 SGHKS and CDR2 YYEKEE (reference sequence). This CDR3 region has 15 residues. Trimming took off 0 bases at V and 6 bases at J, with 13 bases between the two ends.

The rearrangement joins TRBV11-1 to TRBJ1-1, with D unclear. The CDR3 extends over 15 amino acids. V lost 5 bases, J lost 3 bases, and 16 bases lay in between. Germline V lookup: CDR1 SGHAT, CDR2 FQDESV (reference sequence). The CDR3: CASSTVLGGDTEAFF. CDR3 nucleotides: TGTGCCAGCAGCACCGTCTTGGGCGGGGACACTGAAGCTTTCTTT.

The chain is built from TRBV11-2 and TRBJ2-1; 8 positions agree with TRBD1. Per germline, CDR1 SGHAT and CDR2 FQNNGV. The CDR3 has 15 amino acids. Trimming cost V 4 bases and J 1 base; bases outside gene matches: 3. The CDR3 is CASSSGQASYNEQFF. The CDR3 DNA is TGTGCCAGCAGCTCGGGACAGGCTTCCTACAATGAGCAGTTCTTC.

V usage is TRBV19 and J usage is TRBJ2-3, with D unresolved. CDR1 is LNHDA, CDR2 SQIVND, per germline (reference sequence). Trimming left V 3 bases short and J 0 bases short, with 7 bases between. The CDR3 length is 14 residues. CDR3 in amino acids: CASSITTSTDTQYF. The CDR3 DNA sequence: TGTGCCAGTAGTATTACCACTAGCACAGATACGCAGTATTTT. Full variable domain (remainder filled in from reference TRBV19 and TRBJ2-3): DGGITQSPKYLFRKEGQNVTLSCEQNLNHDAMYWYRQDPGQGLRLIYYSQIVNDFQKGDIAEGYSVSREKKESFPLTVTSAQKNPTAFYLCASSITTSTDTQYFGPGTRLTVL.

This chain uses TRBV28 with TRBJ1-3, with D maybe TRBD1 (6 bases). The CDR3 contains 17 residues. Germline CDR1 reads MDHEN; CDR2 reads SYDVKM. Trimming stripped 4 bases from V and 0 bases from J, with 16 bases between. For the CDR3, the DNA is TGTGCCAGCAGTTCCTTGGGGCAGGGGCTCTCTGGAAACACCATATATTTT. It encodes CASSSLGQGLSGNTIYF.

The chain is built from TRBV28 and TRBJ1-1; 8 bases line up with TRBD1. Germline CDR1 and CDR2: MDHEN and SYDVKM. V shed 5 bases, J shed 4 bases, and the junction held 12 bases outside the gene matches. This CDR3 contains 16 residues. CDR3 coding DNA: TGTGCCAGCAGTCCCCAGGGGGCCGGTGCCGGCACTGAAGCTTTCTTT. The encoded protein is CASSPQGAGAGTEAFF.

The chain couples TRBV27 to TRBJ2-3; D is possibly TRBD2 (5 bases). Germline lookup yields CDR1 MNHEY and CDR2 SMNVEV (reference sequence). The CDR3 length is 18 residues. V lost 6 bases and J 1 base, leaving 23 bases between the germline ends. CDR3 amino acids: CASRRASAREGRTDTQYF. The DNA for the CDR3 is TGTGCCAGCAGAAGGGCCTCTGCGAGGGAAGGACGCACAGATACGCAGTATTTT.

The chain has TRBV19 and TRBJ1-4, with D maybe TRBD1 (6 bases). This CDR3 has 14 residues. The germline V gene has CDR1 LNHDA and CDR2 SQIVND (reference sequence). V shed 4 bases and J shed 8 bases, with 14 bases lying between them. The CDR3 here is CASSKQGNKEKLFF. CDR3 sequence (DNA): TGTGCCAGTAGTAAACAGGGAAATAAGGAAAAACTGTTTTTT.